The present entry profiles one TCR beta chain with its context. What it binds is unknown. The germline V and J ends were trimmed by 2 bases and 7 bases, with 21 bases remaining between them. Germline CDR1 SGHRS, CDR2 YFSETQ. CDR3 length equals 16 residues. Every single patient, without exception, relapsed after autologous stem cell transplantation, and brentuximab vedotin exposure varied. Assay: immunoSEQ multiplex PCR; the TCRdb copy retains only in-frame clones and omits some. Of under 20,000 clones detected, approximately 60% appear once; the ten largest clones hold about 9%. This record comes from a study of PD-1 blockade in classical Hodgkin lymphoma. General study findings and limits: What caused the repertoire differences, perhaps disease activity or prior therapy, remains undefined.

The source material was peripheral blood mononuclear cells (PBMCs), sampled before the second cycle of nivolumab. This TCR was sampled from a human donor with classical Hodgkin lymphoma. This sequence joins TRBV5-1 and TRBJ1-1, with a tentative D call TRBD1 (6 bases). The CDR3 is CASSLRGAGDVGEAFF. CDR3 in DNA: TGCGCCAGCAGCTTAAGGGGGGCAGGCGATGTAGGTGAAGCTTTCTTT.